These 14 T cell receptor beta chains originate from one sample sequenced in a study of blood T cell repertoires in COVID-19. Only in-frame clones appear in the TCRdb table, and some are missing; sequencing was by immunoSEQ multiplex PCR. In the table there are fewer than 250,000 clones, about 88% of which are singletons. The sample taken for sequencing was PBMCs or T cells enriched from blood (not recorded which). The receptors stem from a woman between 40 and 50 years old in a cohort exposed to, infected with or recovered from COVID-19 (not recorded which).

The gene calls are TRBV2 and TRBJ2-3, with D possibly matching TRBD2 (6 bases). Germline CDR1 SNHLY, CDR2 FYNNEI. The CDR3 totals 17 residues. V lost 5 bases and J lost 0, with 18 bases in between. CDR3 in amino acids: CASSPPDYGGSTDTQYF. CDR3 nucleotides: TGTGCCAGCAGTCCACCTGACTACGGGGGAAGCACAGATACGCAGTATTTT.

The chain is built from TRBV6-1 and TRBJ2-7; 10 positions agree with TRBD1. The V segment lost 4 bases and the J segment 4 bases; nucleotides outside the gene matches: 10. The CDR3 covers 16 residues. The germline V gene encodes CDR1 MNHNS and CDR2 SASEGT. The CDR3 spells CASSVDRGHFGYEQYF. The CDR3 DNA is TGTGCCAGCAGTGTAGACAGGGGGCACTTTGGGTACGAGCAGTACTTC.

This chain uses TRBV5-1 with TRBJ1-2, with 10 bases matching TRBD1. V shed 4 bases and J 6 bases; nucleotides not matched to a gene: 6. The CDR3 extends over 14 amino acids. Germline V gives CDR1 SGHRS, CDR2 YFSETQ. The CDR3 DNA is TGCGCCAGCAGCCGAGACAGGGGGCGGGATGGCTACACCTTC. Translated: CASSRDRGRDGYTF.

This chain joins TRBV13 and TRBJ2-1; 8 positions match TRBD1. Losses at the gene ends were 2 bases for V and 6 bases for J; bases not matched to a gene: 18. This CDR3 is built from 19 residues. Germline lookup yields CDR1 PRHDT and CDR2 FYEKMQ (reference sequence). Here the CDR3 DNA reads TGTGCCAGCAGCTTATTTTTCGGTTTGCGGACAGGGTCCCTCAATGAGCAGTTCTTC. This translates into CASSLFFGLRTGSLNEQFF. The whole variable domain, remainder taken from reference TRBV13 and TRBJ2-1, is AAGVIQSPRHLIKEKRETATLKCYPIPRHDTVYWYQQGPGQDPQFLISFYEKMQSDKGSIPDRFSAQQFSDYHSELNMSSLELGDSALYFCASSLFFGLRTGSLNEQFFGPGTRLTVL.

The V call is TRBV6-5, the J call TRBJ2-2, with TRBD1 matching 8 bases. This CDR3 contains 15 residues. J gave up 4 bases and V 7 bases, and 8 bases lay outside the gene matches. The germline V gene has CDR1 MNHEY and CDR2 SVGAGI. The CDR3, as DNA: TGTGCCAGCAATATGACAGGGGACATCACCGGGGAGCTGTTTTTT. Protein: CASNMTGDITGELFF.

The rearrangement joins TRBV4-1 to TRBJ1-1; D perhaps matches TRBD1 (5 bases). Trimming pared 0 bases from V and 5 bases from J, leaving 10 bases between. The length of the CDR3 is 14 residues. Germline-derived CDR1 and CDR2 are MGHRA and YSYEKL. The CDR3 region is CASSQDAGRTEAFF. The CDR3 coding sequence is TGCGCCAGCAGCCAAGACGCAGGGCGGACTGAAGCTTTCTTT.

V gene TRBV2 combines with J gene TRBJ2-7; TRBD2 agrees at 10 bases. The CDR3 sequence is 15 residues long. With V trimmed by 10 bases and J by 0 bases, 9 bases remained unmatched. Germline values: CDR1 SNHLY, CDR2 FYNNEI. CDR3 residues: CATIRTSGPSYEQYF. CDR3 in DNA: TGTGCCACCATCAGGACTAGCGGACCCTCCTACGAGCAGTACTTC.

To note about this clone: An end of the junction does not agree with germline; a read error may underlie this. CDR3 nucleotides: TGTGCCAGCAGCTTAGGGGACAGGAGCACGAGTTTT. Protein product: CASSLGDRSTSF. The chain is built from TRBV11-2 and TRBJ2-3; 8 nucleotides line up with TRBD1. This CDR3 is built from 12 residues. Germline loops: CDR1 SGHAT, CDR2 FQNNGV.

This chain uses TRBV6-7 with TRBJ1-3; D gene ambiguous. TRBV6-7 is given ORF status, its function remaining uncertain. CDR3 length: 19 residues. V was trimmed by 2 bases and J by 0 bases, leaving 20 bases between them. The CDR3 loop is CASSYGEGRNQDSGNTIYF. CDR3 DNA: TGTGCCAGCAGTTACGGGGAGGGCAGGAACCAAGACTCTGGAAACACCATATATTTT.

This clone was observed a handful of times. The CDR3, as DNA: TGTGCCAGCAGCTCCCCTCCAACTAGCGGGGCGAACACCGGGGAGCTGTTTTTT. Protein sequence: CASSSPPTSGANTGELFF. The chain links TRBV13 to TRBJ2-2, with 10 bases aligning to TRBD2. The CDR3 sequence is 18 residues long. Unmatched junction bases numbered 8, after V lost 4 bases and J lost 0 bases. The germline gives CDR1 PRHDT, CDR2 FYEKMQ (reference sequence).

CDR3 in amino acids: CATSDLQVRNEQFF. The DNA for the CDR3 is TGTGCCACCAGTGATTTACAGGTACGAAATGAGCAGTTCTTC. The V and J genes are TRBV24-1 and TRBJ2-1; TRBD1 might be the D (5 bases). From germline, CDR1 is KGHDR and CDR2 SFDVKD. The CDR3 consists of 14 residues. The V end was cut by 1 base, the J end by 7 bases, with 10 bases between.

This rearrangement joins TRBV2 to TRBJ1-2; the D gene is possibly TRBD1 (6 bases). The ends were cut back, 1 base at V and 4 bases at J, with 13 bases in the middle. The CDR3 totals 15 residues. The V gene's germline CDR1 is SNHLY and CDR2 FYNNEI. The CDR3 DNA reads TGTGCCAGCAGTGAAGGGCAGGGGAGATCCTATGGCTACACCTTC. The encoded protein is CASSEGQGRSYGYTF.

CDR3 sequence: CASSSPLAGGPAKNIQYF. The CDR3 nucleotides are TGTGCCAGCAGCTCCCCCCTAGCGGGAGGGCCGGCCAAAAACATTCAGTACTTC. The rearrangement joins TRBV7-2 to TRBJ2-4; 12 bases align to TRBD2. CDR1 and CDR2 (germline): SGHTA, FQGNSA. After removal of 4 bases from V and 1 base from J, the junction contained 8 bases not matched to a gene. This CDR3 is built from 18 residues.

The genes are TRBV27 and TRBJ1-6; D is ambiguous. The length of the CDR3 is 14 residues. Looked up from germline, CDR1 is MNHEY and CDR2 is SMNVEV (reference sequence). V was pared by 6 bases and J by 6 bases, with 12 bases between. The CDR3 here is CASSQSLVNSPLHF. CDR3 coding DNA: TGTGCCAGCAGCCAAAGCTTGGTTAATTCACCCCTCCACTTT.